The 19 T cell receptor beta chains given below trace back to one sample, sequenced in a study of cytotoxic CD8 clonotypes in ibrutinib-treated CLL (dated by TCRdb to about 2021). Library construction relied on the immunoSEQ multiplex PCR assay. TCRdb holds this immuneACCESS table with in-frame rearrangements only. Some clones are missing; in checked studies, unresolved V genes explain under half, and the rest has no known cause. The sample table shows 100,000 to 150,000 clones, and 70% to 90% are seen once. Of the sample, 2% to 2.5% is held by the ten largest clones. The label giving this sample's time point can be read as: around 25 months on ibrutinib. Here the sequenced sample was PBMCs, taken after 24 months of ibrutinib treatment. These receptors were obtained from a human donor with chronic lymphocytic leukemia.

This sequence joins TRBV9 and TRBJ1-5, with a possible D match to TRBD1 (5 bases). V was cut by 0 bases and J by 8 bases, with 15 bases left in between. Germline CDR1 is SGDLS and CDR2 is YYNGEE. The CDR3 sequence is 15 residues long. The CDR3 reads CASSVGVTPGEPQHF. Written as DNA, the CDR3 is TGTGCCAGCAGCGTAGGGGTCACCCCGGGGGAGCCCCAGCATTTT. Based on the CDR3 plus reference TRBV9 and TRBJ1-5, the full variable domain is DSGVTQTPKHLITATGQRVTLRCSPRSGDLSVYWYQQSLDQGLQFLIQYYNGEERAKGNILERFSAQQFPDLHSELNLSSLELGDSALYFCASSVGVTPGEPQHFGDGTRLSIL.

The chain uses TRBV28 and TRBJ1-6, with D possibly TRBD1 on 5 matching bases. Germline V gene sequence: CDR1 MDHEN, CDR2 SYDVKM. V was shortened by 2 bases and J by 7 bases, with 15 bases between the two germline ends. The CDR3 is 16 residues long. The CDR3 loop is CASSLDVGGRNSPLHF. CDR3 DNA sequence: TGTGCCAGCAGTTTAGACGTGGGGGGGAGAAATTCACCCCTCCACTTT.

The chain links TRBV18 to TRBJ1-2, with D unresolved. The V end was cut by 0 bases, the J end by 5 bases, with 13 bases between. The CDR3 is 15 residues long. Germline values: CDR1 KGHSH, CDR2 LQKENI. The CDR3, as DNA: TGTGCCAGCTCACCACCGTGGACCACGTCTTATGGCTACACCTTC. Translation: CASSPPWTTSYGYTF.

V and J are TRBV5-4 and TRBJ2-1; 10 bases agree with TRBD2. Germline V gene sequence: CDR1 SGHNT, CDR2 YYREEE (reference sequence). This CDR3 is 16 amino acids long. The junction had 9 bases not matched to a gene; V was cut back by 4 bases and J by 5 bases. CDR3 nucleotide sequence: TGTGCCAGCAGCACCCACATAGCGGGAGGAGACAATGAGCAGTTCTTC. It codes for CASSTHIAGGDNEQFF.

This sequence joins TRBV12-5 and TRBJ1-2; weak D call: TRBD1 (6 bases). Trimming cost V 1 base and J 3 bases, with 6 bases left between them. Germline V CDR1 and CDR2: LGHNT, FRNRAP. The CDR3 is made up of 13 amino acids. CDR3 in DNA: TGTGCTAGTGGTTTGGCAGGGGACTATGGCTACACCTTC. Protein: CASGLAGDYGYTF.

This clone has only one observation. The chain links TRBV6-4 to TRBJ2-3; 8 nucleotides match TRBD2. Germline V gene data show CDR1 as MRHNA and CDR2 as SNTAGT. Losses at the gene ends were 5 bases for V and 0 bases for J; bases not matched to a gene: 13. This CDR3 is 18 amino acids long. The CDR3 coding sequence is TGTGCCAGCAGTTCGCTAGCGGGCGGACTCACCAGCACAGATACGCAGTATTTT. As protein: CASSSLAGGLTSTDTQYF.

The chain has TRBV28 and TRBJ1-2; weak D call: TRBD1 (6 bases). CDR3 length equals 16 residues. Between the trimmed V and J ends, which lost 7 bases and 6 bases, there was a span of 24 bases. CDR1 MDHEN and CDR2 SYDVKM come from the germline V gene. CDR3 in DNA: TGTGCCAGCACACAAGGGGGGGGGACAACCCTCAATGGCTACACCTTC. Amino acid sequence: CASTQGGGTTLNGYTF.

This clone was detected once. A much larger clone lies a single base off, so this may be a read error. Other DNA sequences within the sample encode an identical CDR3. V is TRBV7-9 and J is TRBJ1-1; D remains unclear. The CDR3 has 12 amino acids. V was shortened by 5 bases and J by 5 bases, with 9 bases between the two germline ends. CDR1 is SEHNR and CDR2 is FQNEAQ in the germline V gene (reference sequence). The CDR3 loop reads CASSQPGTEAFF. The DNA for the CDR3 is TGTGCCAGCAGCCAACCTGGAACTGAAGCTTTCTTT.

The chain links TRBV19 to TRBJ2-3; no reliable D call. V lost 3 bases and J 1 base, leaving 5 bases between the germline ends. This CDR3 is built from 13 residues. Germline V gene data show CDR1 as LNHDA and CDR2 as SQIVND (reference sequence). The CDR3 here is CASSIRGTDTQYF. The DNA for the CDR3 is TGTGCCAGTAGTATTAGGGGCACAGATACGCAGTATTTT.

V gene TRBV7-3 combines with J gene TRBJ2-1, with D possibly being TRBD1 (6 bases). CDR3 length: 15 amino acids. Germline assignment: CDR1 SGHTA and CDR2 FQGTGA. With 1 base removed from V and 4 bases from J, the gap between germline ends came to 11 bases. This CDR3 reads CASSLIRGGYNEQFF. CDR3 nucleotides: TGTGCCAGCAGCTTAATTAGAGGGGGTTACAATGAGCAGTTCTTC.

The chain uses TRBV28 and TRBJ1-2; 11 bases match TRBD1. The trim removed 6 bases at V and 8 bases at J, leaving 5 bases unmatched. The CDR3 extends over 13 amino acids. CDR1 is MDHEN and CDR2 is SYDVKM in the germline V gene. The CDR3: CASSGTGGEGYTF. CDR3 sequence (DNA): TGTGCCAGCAGCGGGACAGGGGGGGAAGGCTACACCTTC.

The chain employs TRBV7-2 and TRBJ2-3; 7 positions match TRBD2. CDR3 length: 13 amino acids. In germline, CDR1 is SGHTA, CDR2 FQGNSA. Trimming cost V 3 bases and J 5 bases; bases outside gene matches: 2. In DNA form, the CDR3 reads TGTGCCAGCAGCTTTCCGGGGGGAGATACGCAGTATTTT. It is translated as CASSFPGGDTQYF.

This chain links TRBV19 with TRBJ1-3, with D unresolved. In germline, CDR1 is LNHDA, CDR2 SQIVND (reference sequence). The CDR3 totals 16 residues. The V end lost 2 bases, the J end lost 0 bases, and 11 bases lay between the germline ends. This CDR3 reads CASSISGGTSGNTIYF. The CDR3, as DNA: TGTGCCAGTAGTATAAGTGGAGGAACCTCTGGAAACACCATATATTTT.

This sequence joins TRBV19 and TRBJ1-4; TRBD1 aligns across 9 bases. The germline gives CDR1 LNHDA, CDR2 SQIVND (reference sequence). The CDR3 has 15 residues. Trimming took 9 bases from V and 4 from J; bases not matched to a gene: 9. CDR3 bases: TGTGCCAGGAGGGGGACAGGGACCTATAATGAAAAACTGTTTTTT. Translating it yields CARRGTGTYNEKLFF.

This chain joins TRBV28 and TRBJ2-1; 10 nucleotides align to TRBD2. V was clipped by 6 bases and J by 2 bases; unmatched bases: 4. This CDR3 comprises 15 residues. From germline, CDR1 is MDHEN and CDR2 SYDVKM. CDR3 in DNA: TGTGCCAGCAGAAACCTAGCGGGGGCCTACAATGAGCAGTTCTTC. Its protein is CASRNLAGAYNEQFF.

This chain uses TRBV5-1 with TRBJ2-5, with TRBD1 matching 7 bases. CDR1 and CDR2 (germline): SGHRS, YFSETQ. CDR3 length equals 18 residues. J was trimmed by 5 bases and V by 0 bases; bases with no gene match: 16. CDR3 bases: TGCGCCAGCAGCTTGGGAAATCAGGGGGAGAGGGTATGGGAGACCCAGTACTTC. As protein: CASSLGNQGERVWETQYF.

The rearrangement links TRBV19 to TRBJ1-3; perhaps TRBD1 as D (5 bases). Per germline, CDR1 LNHDA and CDR2 SQIVND (reference sequence). This CDR3 has 19 amino acids. V shed 4 bases and J shed 0 bases, with 22 bases lying between them. The CDR3 reads CASSTYRDPSYLSGNTIYF. The DNA of the CDR3 is TGTGCCAGTAGTACCTACCGGGACCCTTCATACCTCTCTGGAAACACCATATATTTT.

CDR3 nucleotides: TGCGCCAGCAGTCAATCGTACCGTGAGCGGGAGGGCGGCGATGAGCAGTTCTTC. Protein sequence: CASSQSYREREGGDEQFF. The chain links TRBV23-1 to TRBJ2-1; 10 bases are a match to TRBD2. TRBV23-1 is an open reading frame, and its role is uncertain. The CDR3 has 18 amino acids. V shed 0 bases and J 8 bases; nucleotides not matched to a gene: 13.

CDR3: CASSLRGQGINSPLHF. CDR3 nucleotides: TGTGCCAGCAGCTTAAGGGGACAGGGGATCAATTCACCCCTCCACTTT. V usage is TRBV11-2 and J usage is TRBJ1-6; TRBD1 aligns across 10 bases. From germline, CDR1 is SGHAT and CDR2 FQNNGV. The CDR3 runs to 16 residues. The V segment lost 2 bases and the J segment 7 bases; nucleotides outside the gene matches: 5.